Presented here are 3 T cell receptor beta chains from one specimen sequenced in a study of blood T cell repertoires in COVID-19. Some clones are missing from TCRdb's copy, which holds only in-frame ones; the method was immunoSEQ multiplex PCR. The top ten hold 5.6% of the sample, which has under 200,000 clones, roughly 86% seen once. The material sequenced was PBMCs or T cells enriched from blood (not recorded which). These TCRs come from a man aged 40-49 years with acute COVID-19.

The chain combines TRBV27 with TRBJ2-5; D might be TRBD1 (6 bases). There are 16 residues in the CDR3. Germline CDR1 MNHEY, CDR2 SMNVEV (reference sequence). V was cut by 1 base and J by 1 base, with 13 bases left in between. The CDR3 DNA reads TGTGCCAGCAGTTTATACTATGGACAGACCCAAGAGACCCAGTACTTC. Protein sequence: CASSLYYGQTQETQYF.

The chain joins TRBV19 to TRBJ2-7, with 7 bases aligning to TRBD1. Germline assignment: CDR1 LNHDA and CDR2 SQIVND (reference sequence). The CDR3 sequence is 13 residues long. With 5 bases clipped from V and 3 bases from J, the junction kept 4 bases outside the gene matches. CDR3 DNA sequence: TGTGCCAGTAGTCCCGGGACAGTCTACGAGCAGTACTTC. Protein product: CASSPGTVYEQYF.

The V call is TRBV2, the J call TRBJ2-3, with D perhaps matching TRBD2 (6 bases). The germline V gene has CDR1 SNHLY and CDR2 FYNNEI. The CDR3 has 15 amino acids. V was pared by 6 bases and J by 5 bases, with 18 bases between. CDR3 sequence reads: CASSPWAEGGDTQYF. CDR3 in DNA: TGTGCCAGCAGCCCCTGGGCGGAGGGAGGAGATACGCAGTATTTT.